This T cell receptor (beta chain) stems from a study of cytomegalovirus exposure and HLA in healthy donors (dated by TCRdb to between 2016 and 2019). Study-wide context: An earlier analysis of roughly 500 of the donors reported approximately 260 Gb of sequence data and 117 million unique TCR beta sequences obtained from about 179 million T cells. High-throughput TCR immunosequencing, statistical association of individual TCRs with disease status, and machine learning were combined to predict cytomegalovirus infection status. An early release that covered approximately 600 HLA-typed donors contained approximately 300 gigabases of sequencing data and approximately 85 million unique TCR sequences. Of the 300 to 500 genotyped donors, less than 90% were placed in the genetic ancestry cluster associated with self-reported Caucasian donors. In the later analysis, no new phenotypic data were used to find candidate immune exposures; instead, reliance was placed on TCR beta sequences and their occurrence across donors. In addition to the first cohort of 666 subjects, a separate validation cohort of around 110 different subjects was used. Across approximately 400 genotyped donors of the cohort, an average of 235,054 unique TCR beta nucleotide sequences per donor were sequenced, and 15% to 20% of those sequences were non-productive. The study aimed to test whether cataloging public T cell receptors could reveal signatures of past pathogen exposure. Class I and class II HLA loci were covered by the typing at four-digit resolution. Every repertoire in the discovery cohort had been generated on one and the same sequencing platform. To study patterns of TCR occurrence, a later analysis re-analyzed previously published TCR beta repertoires from several hundred donors and added high-resolution HLA genotyping. An earlier analysis of several hundred of the donors applied high-throughput TCR beta sequencing to assess whether each TCR beta V gene segment acted as functional or pseudogenic. Using immunosequencing, the study profiled T cell repertoires from 666 subjects and related those repertoires to cytomegalovirus serostatus. A later genetic analysis took genome-wide SNP genotypes for about 55% of the roughly 670 donors and used that subset as a discovery cohort. Typing coverage varied by locus: roughly 620-640 donors for A, B, C, DRB1 and DQB1; roughly 520 for DQA1; over 600 for DPA1; about 450 for DPB1. Four or five DR-DQ haplotypes were handled as single units for association and clustering because linkage in the cohort was strong. Donor age, sex, ethnicity and CMV serostatus were collected together with the repertoire data.

The study at large found these results: Correlated functional status among segregating V segments might be attributable to linkage disequilibrium, but an unknown experimental factor could not be ruled out. A later genetic analysis reported fewer N-insertions in productive TCRs among donors in an Asian-associated ancestry cluster than the approximately 670-donor mean. A later analysis found that most CMV-associated TCR beta chains appeared HLA-restricted, with HLA associations seemingly driven largely by CMV exposure. A later analysis associated about 17,000 TCR beta sequences with specific HLA alleles at a false discovery rate of 0.05. Across donors, most TCR sequences were observed very rarely, whereas some public TCRs were present in many individuals. Because counts were too low, around 18 rarely observed V segments, including chromosome 9 orphons, were left out of the earlier analysis of over 550 of the donors. The sequencing pipeline was judged likely to have produced a cluster of highly shared sequence variants as a technical artifact. Compared with equally common non-associated chains, HLA-associated TCR beta chains in a later analysis were more clonally expanded and had lower generation probabilities. A later analysis found that TCR association rates varied across HLA loci, with DRB1 alleles showing the most associated TCRs and HLA-C alleles the fewest. An earlier analysis of approximately 530 of the donors showed that most TCR beta V segments appeared in productive rearrangements either about 87% or about 30% of the time, which broadly matched IMGT annotations. A further reported finding was that TCR beta sequences accurately predicted the HLA-A and HLA-B alleles for most subjects in the first cohort. Roughly uniform sequencing depth across donors was assumed in presence/absence analyses, although this assumption may not hold. A few of the identified cytomegalovirus-associated TCR beta chains were confirmed in vitro to be specific for cytomegalovirus antigens. Because HLA typing was unavailable for some donors at each locus, only the typed subset was used in association tests. In the study, approximately 160 TCR beta chains were listed as associated with cytomegalovirus. The classifier was reported to diagnose cytomegalovirus status with high specificity and sensitivity in both the original and validation cohorts. A later analysis reported that several top co-occurrence clusters appeared linked to parvovirus B19, influenza, CMV and Epstein-Barr virus. It was suggested by the authors that the approach could potentially be generalized to other disease states and immunological phenotypes. In this cohort, only TCR beta chains were sequenced, and detectable features were limited by the absence of alpha or paired-chain data. The only immune exposure information available for the cohort was CMV serostatus. Strong co-occurrence of HLA alleles, especially DR and DQ, made assigning TCR associations to individual alleles difficult. In a later genetic analysis, a missense DCLRE1C variant was associated with V-gene and J-gene trimming of TCR beta chains, and the association was replicated in an independent cohort.

Library preparation employed the immunoSEQ multiplex PCR assay. A mixture of 60 forward primers for TCR Vbeta segments and 13 reverse primers for TCR Jbeta segments was used in the multiplex PCR. A multiplex PCR assay on genomic DNA amplified the CDR3 region of rearranged TCR beta genes. The Illumina HiSeq System was used to sequence the amplified TCR beta libraries as 87-base-pair reads. Under the source paper's analysis protocol: Across the 600 to 700 repertoires, a later analysis counted approximately 83 million unique TCR beta chains, 8.5 million to 12 million of which were shared by at least two donors. Raw reads were error-corrected and collapsed into unique sequences with a nearest-neighbor algorithm that merged closely related sequences to remove PCR and sequencing errors. CDR3 sequences were aligned to IMGT reference sequences to assign V, D and J gene segments. For a sequence to be retained, a match of at least six nucleotides was required to both a V gene segment and a J gene segment. A rearrangement counted as productive if the CDR3 had no stop codons and remained in frame with V and J, and every other rearrangement counted as non-productive. CDR3 was defined by IMGT convention, running from the second conserved V-encoded cysteine to the conserved J-encoded phenylalanine. In an earlier analysis of around 600 of the donors, sequences lacking an unambiguous match to a single V gene segment were excluded. In an earlier analysis of about 590 of the donors, a V segment was called functional when productive rearrangements were above 56.7%, and segregating when the standard deviation between donors exceeded 5%. A statistical classification framework was built for diagnosing cytomegalovirus status from the catalog of TCR beta chain sequences. V and J gene assignment, in a later analysis, came from comparing TCR nucleotide sequences with IMGT/GENE-DB human TR gene sequences. The TCRdist pipeline was used in a later analysis to assign CDR3 sequences and most-parsimonious VDJ recombination scenarios. A later analysis defined each TCR beta chain by its CDR3 amino acid sequence plus V-gene family, and excluded reads lacking a unique V-gene family. In a later analysis, 550 to 650 highly shared, low-generation-probability nucleotide sequences were removed to address suspected cross-contamination and a sequencing artifact. A later analysis calculated a clonal expansion index for each public chain from normalized within-repertoire ranks of inferred template counts. In a later analysis, generation probabilities were computed with a VDJ recombination model fitted to out-of-frame rearrangements, and the resulting probabilities were checked against IGoR. Hypergeometric tests were used in a later analysis to score TCR-TCR, TCR-HLA and TCR-CMV co-occurrence, with a repertoire-size bias correction applied to the TCR pairs. A later analysis estimated false discovery rates by permuting HLA or CMV assignments 20 times. In a later analysis, co-occurring TCRs were grouped using DBSCAN, with TCRdist sequence similarity added in when clustering inside HLA-allele-positive subsets. Repertoires with fewer than 30,000 or more than 120,000 public chains were left out of co-occurrence clustering, as were five repertoires with anomalous nucleotide sharing. This is the immuneACCESS table as TCRdb keeps it, with only in-frame sequences that have V and J called. A part of the clones is gone; compared with another copy, unresolved V genes explain less than half, and the rest is unexplained. V and J calls and clone size come straight from that table; D and trimming were deduced from the DNA. Across this sample there are about 140,000 clones, with approximately 79% seen only once. 1.2% of the sample lies in the top ten.

On this clone: Its antigen is unknown. The record has no base qualities; no much larger clone is one base away.

The cohort was made up of about 610 healthy bone marrow donors. At the time of sampling, every cohort member was nominally healthy, though immune exposures that went unrecorded were likely present. The donor tested CMV seronegative, placing the donor among the 350 or so seronegative members of the cohort. Every donor gave a peripheral blood sample, and the peripheral blood mononuclear cells from that sample were used for TCR beta sequencing. The Qiagen DNeasy Blood Extraction Kit was used to extract genomic DNA from the blood cell samples. This receptor was obtained from a female donor in good health and CMV-seronegative. Sequences were obtained from PBMCs.

The nucleotide sequence is given as TGTGCCAGCAGCTTAGGCGCGGGCAGGTCGGGCAATGAGCAGTTCTTC. It specifies CASSLGAGRSGNEQFF. The chain couples TRBV7-2 to TRBJ2-1; the D region possibly corresponds to TRBD2 (5 bases align). The CDR3 contains 16 residues, cysteine and phenylalanine counted. Only CDR3 DNA remains: 48 bases, in frame from the first base. V is shortened by 1 base, J by 6 bases, and the region joining them spans 16 bases. CDR1 and CDR2 were assigned from the germline V gene as SGHTA and FQGNSA.